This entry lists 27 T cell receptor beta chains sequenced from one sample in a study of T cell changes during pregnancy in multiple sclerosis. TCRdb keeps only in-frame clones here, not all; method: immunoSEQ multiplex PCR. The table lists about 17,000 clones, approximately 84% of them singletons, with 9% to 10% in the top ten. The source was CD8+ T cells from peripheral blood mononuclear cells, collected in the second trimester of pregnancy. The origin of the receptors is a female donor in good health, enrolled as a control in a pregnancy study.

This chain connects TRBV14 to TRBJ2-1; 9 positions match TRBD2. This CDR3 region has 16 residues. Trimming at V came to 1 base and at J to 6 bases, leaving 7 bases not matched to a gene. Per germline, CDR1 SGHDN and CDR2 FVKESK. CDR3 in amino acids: CASSQGGGGGVNEQFF. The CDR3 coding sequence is TGTGCCAGCAGCCAAGGGGGCGGGGGGGGAGTCAATGAGCAGTTCTTC.

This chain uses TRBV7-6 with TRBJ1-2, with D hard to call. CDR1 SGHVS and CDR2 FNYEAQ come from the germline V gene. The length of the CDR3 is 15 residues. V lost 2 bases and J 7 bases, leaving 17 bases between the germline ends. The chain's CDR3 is CASSLFFSTFLGYTF. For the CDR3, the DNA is TGTGCCAGCAGCTTATTTTTTTCGACATTTCTTGGCTACACCTTC.

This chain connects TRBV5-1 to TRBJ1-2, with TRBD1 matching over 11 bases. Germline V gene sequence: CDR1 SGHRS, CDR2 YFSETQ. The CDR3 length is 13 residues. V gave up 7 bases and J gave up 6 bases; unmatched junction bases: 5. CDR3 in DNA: TGCGCCAGCGCTGGACAGGGGGCCGATGGCTACACCTTC. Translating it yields CASAGQGADGYTF.

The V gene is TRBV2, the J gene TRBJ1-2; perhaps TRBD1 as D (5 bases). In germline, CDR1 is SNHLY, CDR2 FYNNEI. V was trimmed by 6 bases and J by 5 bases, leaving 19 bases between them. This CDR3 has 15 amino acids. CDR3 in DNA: TGTGCCAGCAGGGGACCTACCGGGGGGTGGTATGGCTACACCTTC. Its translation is CASRGPTGGWYGYTF.

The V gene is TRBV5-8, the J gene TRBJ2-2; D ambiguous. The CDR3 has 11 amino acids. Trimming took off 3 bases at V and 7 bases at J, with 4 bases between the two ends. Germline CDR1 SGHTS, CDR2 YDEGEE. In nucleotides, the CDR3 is TGTGCCAGCAGCTACTTCGGGGAGCTGTTTTTT. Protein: CASSYFGELFF.

CDR3 bases: TGTGCCAGCACCCTCACGCGGGGCCAAGAGACCCAGTACTTC. This sequence encodes CASTLTRGQETQYF. The chain links TRBV6-5 to TRBJ2-5; possible D gene TRBD2, 6 bases. There are 14 residues in the CDR3. V was trimmed by 7 bases and J by 1 base, leaving 13 bases between them. The V gene's germline CDR1 is MNHEY and CDR2 SVGAGI.

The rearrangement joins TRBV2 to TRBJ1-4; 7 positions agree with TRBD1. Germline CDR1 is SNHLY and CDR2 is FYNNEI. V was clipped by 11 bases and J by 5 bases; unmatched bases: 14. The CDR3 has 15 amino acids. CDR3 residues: CAGLDRDEGNEKLFF. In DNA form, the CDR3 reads TGTGCCGGCTTAGACAGGGATGAGGGGAATGAAAAACTGTTTTTT.

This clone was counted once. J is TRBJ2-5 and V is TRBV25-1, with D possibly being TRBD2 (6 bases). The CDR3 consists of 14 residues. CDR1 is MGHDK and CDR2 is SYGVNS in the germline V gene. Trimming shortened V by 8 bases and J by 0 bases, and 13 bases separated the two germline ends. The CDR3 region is CASCPGTYQETQYF. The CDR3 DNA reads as TGTGCCAGCTGTCCCGGGACTTACCAAGAGACCCAGTACTTC. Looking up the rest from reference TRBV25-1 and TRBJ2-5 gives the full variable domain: EADIYQTPRYLVIGTGKKITLECSQTMGHDKMYWYQQDPGMELHLIHYSYGVNSTEKGDLSSESTVSRIRTEHFPLTLESARPSHTSQYLCASCPGTYQETQYFGPGTRLLVL.

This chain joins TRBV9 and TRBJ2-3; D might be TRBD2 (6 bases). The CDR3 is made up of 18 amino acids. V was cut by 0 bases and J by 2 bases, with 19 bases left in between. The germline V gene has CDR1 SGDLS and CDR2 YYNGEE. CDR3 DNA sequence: TGTGCCAGCAGCGTAGTTGGGACTCCCCGGGCCGACACAGATACGCAGTATTTT. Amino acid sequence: CASSVVGTPRADTDTQYF.

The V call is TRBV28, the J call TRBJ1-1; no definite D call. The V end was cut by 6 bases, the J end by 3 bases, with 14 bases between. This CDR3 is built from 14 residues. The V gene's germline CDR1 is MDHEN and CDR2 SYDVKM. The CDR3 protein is CASSLTPGDTEAFF. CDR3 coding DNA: TGTGCCAGCAGCCTAACCCCGGGTGACACTGAAGCTTTCTTT.

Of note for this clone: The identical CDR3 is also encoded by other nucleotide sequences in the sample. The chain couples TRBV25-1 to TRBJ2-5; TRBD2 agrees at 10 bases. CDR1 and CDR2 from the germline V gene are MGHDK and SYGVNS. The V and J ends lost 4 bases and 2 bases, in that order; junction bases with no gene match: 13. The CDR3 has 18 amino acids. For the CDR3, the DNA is TGTGCCAGCAGTGTCCCCCGATCAATACTAGCGGGGCAAGAGACCCAGTACTTC. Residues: CASSVPRSILAGQETQYF.

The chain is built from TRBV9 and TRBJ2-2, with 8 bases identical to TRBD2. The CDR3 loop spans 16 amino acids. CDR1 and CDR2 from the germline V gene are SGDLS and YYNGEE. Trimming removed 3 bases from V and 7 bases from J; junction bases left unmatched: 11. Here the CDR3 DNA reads TGTGCCAGCAGCGAAAGTCGGGGGGGCGGGTTCGGGGAGCTGTTTTTT. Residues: CASSESRGGGFGELFF.

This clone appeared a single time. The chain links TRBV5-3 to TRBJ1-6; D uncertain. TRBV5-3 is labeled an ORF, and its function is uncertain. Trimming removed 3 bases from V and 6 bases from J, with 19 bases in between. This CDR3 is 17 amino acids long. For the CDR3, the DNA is TGTGCCAGAAGCTGGTCGACATCTCAGAACCGTAATTCACCCCTCCACTTT. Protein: CARSWSTSQNRNSPLHF.

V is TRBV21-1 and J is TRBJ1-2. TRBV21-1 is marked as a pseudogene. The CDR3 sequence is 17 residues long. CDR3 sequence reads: CASSKGKNSGLYDGYTF. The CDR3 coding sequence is TGTGCCAGCAGCAAAGGGAAGAACTCGGGTTTGTACGATGGCTACACCTTC.

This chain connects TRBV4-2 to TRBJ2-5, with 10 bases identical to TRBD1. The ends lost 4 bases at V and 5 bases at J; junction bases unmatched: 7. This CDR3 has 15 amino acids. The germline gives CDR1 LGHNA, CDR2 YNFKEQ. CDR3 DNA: TGTGCCAGCAGCCTGGACAGGGGGGGTCAGGAGACCCAGTACTTC. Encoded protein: CASSLDRGGQETQYF.

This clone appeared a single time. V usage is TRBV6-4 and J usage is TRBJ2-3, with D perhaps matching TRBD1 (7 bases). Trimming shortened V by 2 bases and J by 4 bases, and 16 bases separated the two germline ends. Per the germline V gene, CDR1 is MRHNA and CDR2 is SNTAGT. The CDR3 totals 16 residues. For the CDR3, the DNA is TGTGCCAGCAGTGACGGGGCGGGACAGTCATCAGATACGCAGTATTTT. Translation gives CASSDGAGQSSDTQYF.

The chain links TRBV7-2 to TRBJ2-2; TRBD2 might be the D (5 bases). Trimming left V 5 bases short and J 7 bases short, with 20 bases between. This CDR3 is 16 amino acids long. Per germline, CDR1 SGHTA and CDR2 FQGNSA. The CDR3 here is CASSPEEVGSGGELFF. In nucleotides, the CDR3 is TGTGCCAGCAGCCCTGAGGAGGTGGGATCGGGCGGGGAGCTGTTTTTT.

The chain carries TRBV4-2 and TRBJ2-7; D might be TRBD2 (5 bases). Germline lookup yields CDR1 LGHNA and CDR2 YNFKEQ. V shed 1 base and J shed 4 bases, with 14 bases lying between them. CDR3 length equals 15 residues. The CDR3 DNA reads TGTGCCAGCAGCCAAGGGGCGACGGGCGGGTACGAGCAGTACTTC. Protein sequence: CASSQGATGGYEQYF.

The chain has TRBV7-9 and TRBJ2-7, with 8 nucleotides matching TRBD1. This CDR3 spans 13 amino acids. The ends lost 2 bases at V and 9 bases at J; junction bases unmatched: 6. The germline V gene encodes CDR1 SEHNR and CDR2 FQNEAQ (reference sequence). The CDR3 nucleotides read TGTGCCAGCAGCTTAATTGGACAGGGTGCGCAGTACTTC. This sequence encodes CASSLIGQGAQYF.

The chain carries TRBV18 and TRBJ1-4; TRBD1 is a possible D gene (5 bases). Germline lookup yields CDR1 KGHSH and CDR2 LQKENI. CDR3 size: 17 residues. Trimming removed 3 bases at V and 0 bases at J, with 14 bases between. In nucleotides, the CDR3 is TGTGCCAGCTCACCGGGACTGCCGATTGCAACTAATGAAAAACTGTTTTTT. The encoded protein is CASSPGLPIATNEKLFF.

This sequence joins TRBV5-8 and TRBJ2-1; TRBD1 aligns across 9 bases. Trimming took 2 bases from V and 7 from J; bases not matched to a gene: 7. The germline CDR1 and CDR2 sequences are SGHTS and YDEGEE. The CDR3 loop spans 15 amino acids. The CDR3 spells CASSFNGQGSNEQFF. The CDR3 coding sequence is TGTGCCAGCAGCTTTAACGGACAGGGGAGTAATGAGCAGTTCTTC.

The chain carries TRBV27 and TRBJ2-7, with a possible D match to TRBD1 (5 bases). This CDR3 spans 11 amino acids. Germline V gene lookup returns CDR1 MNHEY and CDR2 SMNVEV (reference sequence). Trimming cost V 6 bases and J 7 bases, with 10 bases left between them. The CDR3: CASRGPWEQYF. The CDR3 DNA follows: TGTGCCAGCAGGGGGCCCTGGGAGCAGTACTTC.

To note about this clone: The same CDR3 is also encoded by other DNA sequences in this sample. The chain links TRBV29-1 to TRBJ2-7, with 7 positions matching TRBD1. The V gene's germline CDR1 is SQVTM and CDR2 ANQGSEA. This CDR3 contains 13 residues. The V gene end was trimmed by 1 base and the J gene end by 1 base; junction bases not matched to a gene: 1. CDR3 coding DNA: TGCAGCGTTGAAGCGGACAGGTCCTACGAGCAGTACTTC. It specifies CSVEADRSYEQYF.

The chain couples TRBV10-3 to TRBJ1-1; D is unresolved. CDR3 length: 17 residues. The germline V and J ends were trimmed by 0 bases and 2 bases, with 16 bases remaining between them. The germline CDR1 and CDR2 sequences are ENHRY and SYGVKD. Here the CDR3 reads CAISESSLERANTEAFF. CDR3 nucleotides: TGTGCCATCAGTGAGTCCTCATTGGAGAGGGCAAACACTGAAGCTTTCTTT.

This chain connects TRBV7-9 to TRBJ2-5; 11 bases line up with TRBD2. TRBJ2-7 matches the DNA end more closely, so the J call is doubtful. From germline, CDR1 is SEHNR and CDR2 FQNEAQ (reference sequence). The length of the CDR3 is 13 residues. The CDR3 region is CASRASGGLEQYF. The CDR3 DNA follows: TGTGCCAGCAGAGCTAGCGGGGGGCTCGAGCAGTACTTC.

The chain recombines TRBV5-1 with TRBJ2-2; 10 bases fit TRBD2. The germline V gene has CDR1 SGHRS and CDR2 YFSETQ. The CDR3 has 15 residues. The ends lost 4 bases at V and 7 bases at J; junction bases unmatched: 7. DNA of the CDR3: TGCGCCAGCAGCCGCACTAGCGGGGCGGGCGGGGAGCTGTTTTTT. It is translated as CASSRTSGAGGELFF.

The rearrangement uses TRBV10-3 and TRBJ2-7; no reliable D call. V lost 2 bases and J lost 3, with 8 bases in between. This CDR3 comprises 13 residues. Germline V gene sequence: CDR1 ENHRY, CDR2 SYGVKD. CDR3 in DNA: TGTGCCATCAGTGAGCCCCCATTCTACGAGCAGTACTTC. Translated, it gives CAISEPPFYEQYF.